This T cell receptor (beta chain) was sequenced in a study of blood T cells in healthy people across ages. This clonotype turned up a few times. Antigen specificity is unknown. Study-wide results and limits: Possibly, changes in expanded clonotypes were confounded because donor CMV status was unknown.

Per-sample yields of isolated PBMCs were at least 6 million. A second PCR, run for about 7 to 11 cycles, used a sample-barcoded 5' primer plus a J-beta primer mix. TCRdb recomputed calls from the 5' RACE reads with MiXCR, one row per CDR3 protein. The sample includes roughly 800,000 distinct CDR3 sequences, more than 20% of them seen just once. A further study also used this sample, focusing on T cells of mothers and their children. That source adds: Related mother and child pairs showed slightly greater overlap (not significant) than unrelated pairs did.

The TCR sequence derives from a boy between 5 and 17 years old in good health. The sequenced sample was blood.

CDR3 amino acids: CATSDLRLAGGRSYNEQFF. The CDR3 DNA follows: TGTGCCACCAGTGATTTGAGGTTAGCGGGGGGCCGCTCCTACAATGAGCAGTTCTTC. The J gene is TRBJ2-1, the V gene TRBV24-1; 10 nucleotides agree with TRBD2. The trim removed 0 bases at V and 0 bases at J, leaving 7 bases unmatched. This CDR3 contains 19 residues. Germline V gene sequence: CDR1 KGHDR, CDR2 SFDVKD.